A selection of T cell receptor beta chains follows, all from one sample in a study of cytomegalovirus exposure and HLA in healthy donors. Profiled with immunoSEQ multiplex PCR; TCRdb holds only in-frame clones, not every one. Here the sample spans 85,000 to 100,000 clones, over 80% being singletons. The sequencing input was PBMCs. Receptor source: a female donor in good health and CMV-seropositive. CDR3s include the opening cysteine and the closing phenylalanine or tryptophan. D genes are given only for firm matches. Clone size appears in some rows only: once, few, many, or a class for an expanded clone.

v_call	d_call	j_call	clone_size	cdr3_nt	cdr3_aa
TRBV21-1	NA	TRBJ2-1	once	TGTGCCAGCAGCAAGGGGAACCTAGCTTCACATGAGCAGTTCTTC	CASSKGNLASHEQFF
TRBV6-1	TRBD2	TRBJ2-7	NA	TGTGCCAGCCGCGGGAGCCTCCTCTACGAGCAGTACTTC	CASRGSLLYEQYF
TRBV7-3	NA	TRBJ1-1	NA	TGTGCCAGCAGCTTAACGGGCAGCGAAGCTTTCTTT	CASSLTGSEAFF
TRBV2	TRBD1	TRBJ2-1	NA	TGTGCCAGCAGCCCCGGGACAGGGCTCTACAATGAGCAGTTCTTC	CASSPGTGLYNEQFF
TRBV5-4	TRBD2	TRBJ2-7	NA	TGTGCCAGCAGCGTGGGACTAGCGGGATACGAGCAGTACTTC	CASSVGLAGYEQYF
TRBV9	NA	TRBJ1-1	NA	TGTGCCAGCAGCGTAGAGGCAGGGAGGACTGAAGCTTTCTTT	CASSVEAGRTEAFF
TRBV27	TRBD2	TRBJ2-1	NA	TGTGCCAGCAGTTTACTTGGGACTAGCGGGTCCTCCTACAATGAGCAGTTCTTC	CASSLLGTSGSSYNEQFF
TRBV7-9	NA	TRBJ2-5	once	TGTGCCAGCAGCTTAGCGCGCGCGGGGGAGACCCAGTACTTC	CASSLARAGETQYF
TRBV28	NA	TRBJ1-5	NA	TGTGCCAGCAGCCCAGGAAGTTTAAGCAATCAGCCCCAGCATTTT	CASSPGSLSNQPQHF
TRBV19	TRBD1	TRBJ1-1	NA	TGTGCCAGTAGTGGTGACAGGGGCGTCACTGAAGCTTTCTTT	CASSGDRGVTEAFF
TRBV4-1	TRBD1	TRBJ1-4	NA	TGCGCCAGCAGCTCCCGACAGGGCAAGGGTCTAGACGAAAAACTGTTTTTT	CASSSRQGKGLDEKLFF
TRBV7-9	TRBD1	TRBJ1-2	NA	TGTGCCAGCAGCTTAGTGGACAGGGATGTGGGCTACACCTTC	CASSLVDRDVGYTF
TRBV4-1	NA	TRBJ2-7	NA	TGCGCCAGCAGCCTCGGGCTAGCTGGCGAGCAGTACTTC	CASSLGLAGEQYF
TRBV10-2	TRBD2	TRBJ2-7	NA	TGCGCCAGCAGTGAATCGGGACTAGCGGGGGGGCCTTCCTACGAGCAGTACTTC	CASSESGLAGGPSYEQYF
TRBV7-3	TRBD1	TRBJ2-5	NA	TGTGCCAGCAGCTTGGGGACAGGGGGGCCAGAGACCCAGTACTTC	CASSLGTGGPETQYF
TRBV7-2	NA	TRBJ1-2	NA	TGTGCCAGCAGCCTAATGAAGAGGTACCGCTATGGCTACACCTTC	CASSLMKRYRYGYTF
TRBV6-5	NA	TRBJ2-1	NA	TGTGCCAGCAGTTACGAGGTTAGCGCGGCCAATGAGCAGTTCTTC	CASSYEVSAANEQFF
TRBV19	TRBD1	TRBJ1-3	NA	TGTGCCAGTAGTAACCGGGACAGCTCTGGAAACACCATATATTTT	CASSNRDSSGNTIYF
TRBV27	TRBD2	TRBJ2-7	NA	TGTGCCAGCAGTACGGGACTAGCGGGAATCGAGCAGTACTTC	CASSTGLAGIEQYF
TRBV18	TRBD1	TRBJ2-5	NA	TGTGCCAGCTCACCATCAGGGGGACAAGAGACCCAGTACTTC	CASSPSGGQETQYF
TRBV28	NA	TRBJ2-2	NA	TGTGCCAGCAGTTTAAAGACTAGTACCACCGGGGAGCTGTTTTTT	CASSLKTSTTGELFF
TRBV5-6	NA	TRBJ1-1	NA	TGTGCCAGCAGCTTGGGGGCGGACAGAAAAGCTTTCTTT	CASSLGADRKAFF
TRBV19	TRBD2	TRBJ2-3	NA	TGTGCCAGTAGTATAGGCAGCGGGAGGAGGGATACGCAGTATTTT	CASSIGSGRRDTQYF
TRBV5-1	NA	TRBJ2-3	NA	TGCGCCAGCAGTGTCCGGACTGGCACAGATACGCAGTATTTT	CASSVRTGTDTQYF
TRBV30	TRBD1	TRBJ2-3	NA	TGTGCCTGGAGAAATATCCGGGACAGGGATAGCACAGATACGCAGTATTTT	CAWRNIRDRDSTDTQYF
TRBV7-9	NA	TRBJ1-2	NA	TGTGCCAGCAGCTTAGCCGGGAGGCTGGATGGCTACACCTTC	CASSLAGRLDGYTF
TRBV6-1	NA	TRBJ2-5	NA	TGTGCCAGCAGTGAAGGACTAAGCGCACAAGAGACCCAGTACTTC	CASSEGLSAQETQYF
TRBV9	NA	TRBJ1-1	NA	TGTGCCAGCAGCGGACGTGGACAGCTGAACACTGAAGCTTTCTTT	CASSGRGQLNTEAFF
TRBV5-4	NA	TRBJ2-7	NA	TGTGCCAGCAGCTTGGTAGGGGGATCCTACGAGCAGTACTTC	CASSLVGGSYEQYF
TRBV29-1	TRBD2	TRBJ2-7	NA	TGCAGCGTTTTCGGGACTAGCGGGAGCTCCTACGAGCAGTACTTC	CSVFGTSGSSYEQYF
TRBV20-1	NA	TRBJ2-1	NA	TGCAGTGCTCACAGGGATCATGAGCAGTTCTTC	CSAHRDHEQFF
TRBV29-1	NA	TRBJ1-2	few	TGCAGCGTAAAGGCCGGGACGGAGGGACGTGGCTACACCTTC	CSVKAGTEGRGYTF
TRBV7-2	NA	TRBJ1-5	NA	TGTGCCAGCAGCCCATTCGGGGAGGGATCCAATCAGCCCCAGCATTTT	CASSPFGEGSNQPQHF
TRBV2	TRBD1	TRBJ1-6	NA	TGTGCCAGCAGTGTAACGGACAGGAATAATTCACCCCTCCACTTT	CASSVTDRNNSPLHF
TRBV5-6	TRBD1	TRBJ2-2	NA	TGTGCCAGCAGCGGGCTGGACAGGGCTGACACCGGGGAGCTGTTTTTT	CASSGLDRADTGELFF
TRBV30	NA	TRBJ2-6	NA	TGTGCCTGGAGTTTAAGGGGAACCAGGTTCGGGGCCAACGTCCTGACTTTC	CAWSLRGTRFGANVLTF
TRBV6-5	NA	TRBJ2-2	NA	TGTGCCAGCAGGAGGGAGGCCACCGGGGAGCTGTTTTTT	CASRREATGELFF
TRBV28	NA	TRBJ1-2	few	TGTGCCAGCAGTTTACAGGGAACTAACTATGGCTACACCTTC	CASSLQGTNYGYTF
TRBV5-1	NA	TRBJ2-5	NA	TGCGCCAGCAGCTTGGTCCCCTCGAGGCAAGAGACCCAGTACTTC	CASSLVPSRQETQYF
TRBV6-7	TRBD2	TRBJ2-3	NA	TGTGCCAGCAGCCTGTGCGGGAGGGCCGGGATCGATACGCAGTATTTT	CASSLCGRAGIDTQYF
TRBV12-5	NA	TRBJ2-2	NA	TGTGCTAGTGGTTTGCCAGGGCGCACCGGGGAGCTGTTTTTT	CASGLPGRTGELFF
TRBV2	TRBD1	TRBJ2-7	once	TGTGCCACCTTACGGGGGACAGGAACCTACGAGCAGTACTTC	CATLRGTGTYEQYF
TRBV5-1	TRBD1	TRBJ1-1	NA	TGCGCCAGCAGCTTCCCAGGGGGTTCGGAGTCGGTGAACACTGAAGCTTTCTTT	CASSFPGGSESVNTEAFF
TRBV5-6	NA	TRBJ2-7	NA	TGTGCCAGCAGCCCCGGACAGATCCACGAGCAGTACTTC	CASSPGQIHEQYF
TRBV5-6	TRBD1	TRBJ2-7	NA	TGTGCCAGCAGCCTCCCCGGGACAGGGTCCTACGAGCAGTACTTC	CASSLPGTGSYEQYF
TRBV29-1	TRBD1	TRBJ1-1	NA	TGCAGCGTTGAGGGGCAGGGGGACACTGAAGCTTTCTTT	CSVEGQGDTEAFF
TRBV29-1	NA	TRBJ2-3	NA	TGCAGCGTTTCCGGGACAAGCACAGATACGCAGTATTTT	CSVSGTSTDTQYF
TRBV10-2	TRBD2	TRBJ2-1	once	TGCGCCAGCTCTAGCGGGAGAAGGAACAATGAGCAGTTCTTC	CASSSGRRNNEQFF
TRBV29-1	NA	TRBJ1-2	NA	TGCAGCGTTTTGTGGGGGGTGGGGGATGGCTACACCTTC	CSVLWGVGDGYTF
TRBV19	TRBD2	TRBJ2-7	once	TGTGCCAGTAGCCACACTAGCGGACCATACGAGCAGTACTTC	CASSHTSGPYEQYF
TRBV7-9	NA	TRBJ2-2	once	TGTGCCTGCAGCGACGACACAGGGAGAGGCACCGGGGAGCTGTTTTTT	CACSDDTGRGTGELFF
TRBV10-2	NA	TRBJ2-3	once	TGCGCCAGCAGTGAGTCTAGCGCCAGCACAGATACGCAGTATTTT	CASSESSASTDTQYF
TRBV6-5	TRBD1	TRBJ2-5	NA	TGTGCCAGCAGTCCCGGGACAGCAAGCCAAGAGACCCAGTACTTC	CASSPGTASQETQYF
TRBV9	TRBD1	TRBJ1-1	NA	TGTGCCAGCAGCGTAGGTCTAGGGACAGGGGCCACTGAAGCTTTCTTT	CASSVGLGTGATEAFF
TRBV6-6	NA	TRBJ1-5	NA	TGTGCCAGCAGCCAAGGGAGGGTGGAAGGCAATCAGCCCCAGCATTTT	CASSQGRVEGNQPQHF
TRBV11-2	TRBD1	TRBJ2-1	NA	TGTGCCAGCAGCCCGGGGGTGGGACAGGGGGTTTATAGTGAGCAGTTCTTC	CASSPGVGQGVYSEQFF
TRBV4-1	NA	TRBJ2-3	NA	TGCGCCAGCAGCCAATACGATTCCACACTACCGCGCACAGATACGCAGTATTTT	CASSQYDSTLPRTDTQYF